These 9 T cell receptor beta chains came from one sample sequenced in a study of PD-1 blockade in classical Hodgkin lymphoma. Indicated time point: newly diagnosed, previously untreated cHL patient sample. Here immunoSEQ multiplex PCR was the method, and the copy in TCRdb shows in-frame clones only, minus some. The sample contains fewer than 90,000 clones, approximately 93% of which appear only once. The material sequenced was peripheral blood mononuclear cells (PBMCs). These receptors all come from a human donor with classical Hodgkin lymphoma.

This chain links TRBV10-3 with TRBJ2-1; the D is unclear. The V gene's germline CDR1 is ENHRY and CDR2 SYGVKD. The CDR3 has 13 residues. The V and J ends lost 3 bases and 4 bases respectively, with 7 bases between them. CDR3 amino acids: CAISDQLYNEQFF. The CDR3 DNA reads TGTGCCATCAGTGACCAACTTTACAATGAGCAGTTCTTC.

The rearrangement uses TRBV5-1 and TRBJ2-5; the match to TRBD1 covers 8 bases. The ends lost 4 bases at V and 4 bases at J; junction bases unmatched: 15. Per germline, CDR1 SGHRS and CDR2 YFSETQ. CDR3 length equals 17 residues. CDR3 region: CASSPAAGGILGETQYF. CDR3 coding DNA: TGCGCCAGCAGCCCGGCTGCAGGGGGCATCCTCGGAGAGACCCAGTACTTC. Full variable domain (missing parts from reference TRBV5-1 and TRBJ2-5): KAGVTQTPRYLIKTRGQQVTLSCSPISGHRSVSWYQQTPGQGLQFLFEYFSETQRNKGNFPGRFSGRQFSNSRSEMNVSTLELGDSALYLCASSPAAGGILGETQYFGPGTRLLVL.

The V gene is TRBV6-1, the J gene TRBJ2-7; 8 bases align to TRBD1. Germline V lookup: CDR1 MNHNS, CDR2 SASEGT. The CDR3 has 14 residues. V gave up 10 bases and J gave up 5 bases; unmatched junction bases: 13. CDR3: CATSPGGGPNEQYF. The DNA of the CDR3 is TGTGCCACCTCCCCAGGGGGCGGCCCCAACGAGCAGTACTTC.

The gene calls are TRBV5-1 and TRBJ2-7; the D call may be TRBD1 or TRBD2 (7 bases each). CDR3 length equals 15 residues. Trimming cost V 3 bases and J 3 bases, with 16 bases left between them. In germline, CDR1 is SGHRS, CDR2 YFSETQ. Here the CDR3 DNA reads TGCGCCAGCAGCTCGGAGACAGGGAGGGGCTACGAGCAGTACTTC. The encoded protein is CASSSETGRGYEQYF. The full variable domain, in which reference TRBV5-1 and TRBJ2-7 provide the parts outside the CDR3, is KAGVTQTPRYLIKTRGQQVTLSCSPISGHRSVSWYQQTPGQGLQFLFEYFSETQRNKGNFPGRFSGRQFSNSRSEMNVSTLELGDSALYLCASSSETGRGYEQYFGPGTRLTVT.

The chain recombines TRBV7-6 with TRBJ2-5; 10 positions match TRBD2. With V trimmed by 5 bases and J by 2 bases, 8 bases remained unmatched. CDR1 is SGHVS, CDR2 FNYEAQ, per germline. The CDR3 contains 16 residues. The CDR3 loop is CASSARLAGSQETQYF. CDR3 bases: TGTGCCAGCAGCGCTCGACTAGCGGGTTCTCAAGAGACCCAGTACTTC.

This chain links TRBV23-1 with TRBJ1-4; D gene unclear. TRBV23-1 is an ORF, with its function uncertain. This CDR3 is built from 16 residues. Trimming removed 0 bases from V and 8 bases from J, with 16 bases in between. The CDR3 DNA sequence: TGCGCCAGCAGTCAATCCTGGGTAGTTCGTCGGGAAAAACTGTTTTTT. This gives the protein CASSQSWVVRREKLFF.

CDR3 coding DNA: TGCGCCAGCAGTACTGGCAGCGGGAGAGATACGCAGTATTTT. It specifies CASSTGSGRDTQYF. This chain connects TRBV10-2 to TRBJ2-3; 8 bases align to TRBD2. J gave up 5 bases and V 5 bases, and 6 bases lay outside the gene matches. The CDR3 sequence is 14 residues long. Germline CDR1 and CDR2: WSHSY and SAAADI.

J is TRBJ2-1 and V is TRBV5-1; 14 positions match TRBD2. The CDR3 covers 15 residues. Germline V gene sequence: CDR1 SGHRS, CDR2 YFSETQ. V lost 4 bases to trimming and J lost 9 bases; unmatched junction nucleotides: 6. The CDR3 loop reads CASSGTSGSLSEQFF. The DNA of the CDR3 is TGCGCCAGCAGCGGGACTAGCGGGAGCTTGAGTGAGCAGTTCTTC.

The chain links TRBV7-2 to TRBJ2-3, with 8 bases aligning to TRBD2. Germline V gene lookup returns CDR1 SGHTA and CDR2 FQGNSA. Losses at the gene ends were 3 bases for V and 5 bases for J; bases not matched to a gene: 7. This CDR3 comprises 15 residues. CDR3 in DNA: TGTGCCAGCAGCTTGTATCGGGGGGGCAAAGATACGCAGTATTTT. Translated, it gives CASSLYRGGKDTQYF.